This T cell receptor beta chain came from a study of blood T cell repertoires in COVID-19. Study details: Samples came from the United States, Italy and Spain, spanning acute and convalescent COVID-19. PBMCs, B-cell-depleted T cells, or T cells provided the cDNA or gDNA that made up the material.

Germline values: CDR1 MDHEN, CDR2 SYDVKM. The CDR3 covers 16 residues. The V gene end was trimmed by 5 bases and the J gene end by 4 bases; junction bases not matched to a gene: 11. As originally analysed: Amplification from reference gene primers served as the basis for estimated nucleated cell counts. TCRdb's copy holds only in-frame clones and misses some; the assay was immunoSEQ multiplex PCR. Clone size and V and J calls were adopted from that table, with D and trimming inferred from the DNA. The sample lists hundreds of thousands of clones, about 80% occurring once. The receptor was derived from a man older than 75 with acute or convalescent COVID-19. The specimen sequenced was peripheral blood. The chain joins TRBV28 to TRBJ1-5, with 7 bases that match TRBD1. The CDR3 loop is CASSPRTGMGNQPQHF. The DNA for the CDR3 is TGTGCCAGCAGTCCAAGGACAGGTATGGGGAATCAGCCCCAGCATTTT.